One TCR beta chain is described in this entry. The germline gene is not matched at one end of the junction; a read error may be the cause. This sample stems from a study of metastatic and nonmetastatic thyroid tumors. In the study overall: Across peripheral blood and tumor or nodule tissue samples taken from malignant and benign thyroid patients, the repertoires were compared with one another.

MiXCR re-clonotyped the PCR reads for TCRdb. The sample holds about 24,000 clones, roughly a quarter seen once. Patients were all untreated before their thyroid surgery. The CDR3 spans 16 residues. Germline values: CDR1 MNHNS, CDR2 SASEGT. This chain links TRBV6-1 with TRBJ2-6; 7 nucleotides agree with TRBD1. The sequence came from a male donor with papillary thyroid cancer or a benign thyroid nodule (not recorded which). Some clones in this sample may be carry-over from other donors' samples. The sample taken for sequencing was tumor tissue. In DNA form, the CDR3 reads TGTGCAAGCAGTGCCGACAGGGCCTCTGGGGCCAACGTCCTGACTTTC. This encodes CASSADRASGANVLTF.